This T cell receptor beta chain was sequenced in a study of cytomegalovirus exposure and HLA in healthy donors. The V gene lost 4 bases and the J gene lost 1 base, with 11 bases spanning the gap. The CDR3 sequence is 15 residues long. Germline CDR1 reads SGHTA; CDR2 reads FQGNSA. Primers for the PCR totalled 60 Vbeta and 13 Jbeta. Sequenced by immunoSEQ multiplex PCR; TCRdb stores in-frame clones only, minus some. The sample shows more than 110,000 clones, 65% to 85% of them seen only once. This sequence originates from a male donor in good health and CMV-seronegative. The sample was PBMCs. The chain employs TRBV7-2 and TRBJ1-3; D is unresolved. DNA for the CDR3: TGTGCCAGCAGCTCCCGGCAGACATCTGGAAACACCATATATTTT. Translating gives CASSSRQTSGNTIYF.